This T cell receptor beta chain was sequenced during a study of blood T cell repertoires in COVID-19. Study-level information: The samples span acute and convalescent COVID-19 from the United States, Italy and Spain. From T cells, B-cell-depleted T cells, or PBMCs came the material, which was cDNA or gDNA.

The J segment lost 5 bases and the V segment lost 4 bases, leaving 1 base of the junction unmatched. This CDR3 has 14 amino acids. The germline V gene has CDR1 LGHDT and CDR2 YNNKEL (reference sequence). Original processing methods: Reference gene primer amplification yielded estimated nucleated cell counts. Data came from immunoSEQ multiplex PCR; TCRdb stores just in-frame clones and leaves some out. D and trimming come from the DNA, and the V and J calls and clone size come from that table. The sample includes 65,000 to 75,000 clones, about 88% of them seen just once. V and J are TRBV3-1 (or the pseudogene TRBV3-2) and TRBJ1-4, with 10 positions matching TRBD1. This TCR derives from a middle-aged man with acute or convalescent COVID-19. The sequenced sample consisted of peripheral blood. The CDR3 loop is CASSPGQGNEKLFF. CDR3 DNA: TGTGCCAGCAGCCCGGGACAGGGGAATGAAAAACTGTTTTTT.